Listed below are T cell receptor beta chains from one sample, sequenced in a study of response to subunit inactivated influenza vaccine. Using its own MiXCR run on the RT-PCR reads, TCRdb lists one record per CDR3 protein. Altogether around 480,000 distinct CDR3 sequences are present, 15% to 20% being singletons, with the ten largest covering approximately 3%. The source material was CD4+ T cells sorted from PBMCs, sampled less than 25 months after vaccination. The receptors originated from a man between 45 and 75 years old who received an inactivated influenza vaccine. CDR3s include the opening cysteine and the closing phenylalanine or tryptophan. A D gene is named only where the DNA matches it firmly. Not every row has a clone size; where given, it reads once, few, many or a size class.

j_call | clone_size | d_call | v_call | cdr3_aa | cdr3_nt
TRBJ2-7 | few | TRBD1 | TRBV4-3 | CASSVRQGSYEQYF | TGCGCCAGCAGCGTACGACAGGGTTCCTACGAGCAGTACTTC
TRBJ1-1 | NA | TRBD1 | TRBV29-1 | CSATGAGNTEAFF | TGCAGCGCCACAGGGGCCGGTAACACTGAAGCTTTCTTT
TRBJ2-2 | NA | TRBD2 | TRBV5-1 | CASTSTTSLNTGELFF | TGCGCCAGCACCTCGACGACTAGCCTAAACACCGGGGAGCTGTTTTTT
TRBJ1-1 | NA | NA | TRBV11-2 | CASSPGGGSTEAFF | TGTGCCAGCAGCCCCGGGGGGGGGTCCACTGAAGCTTTCTTT
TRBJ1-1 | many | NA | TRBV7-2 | CASSLVSLGRRNTEAFF | TGTGCCAGCAGCTTAGTTTCGTTGGGCAGGCGAAACACTGAAGCTTTCTTT
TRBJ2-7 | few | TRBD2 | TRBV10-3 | CAISSLAGAYEQYF | TGTGCCATCAGTTCACTAGCGGGGGCGTACGAGCAGTACTTC
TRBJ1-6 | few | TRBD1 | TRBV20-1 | CSAGITGEQNSPLHF | TGCAGTGCCGGAATTACAGGGGAGCAGAATTCACCCCTCCACTTT
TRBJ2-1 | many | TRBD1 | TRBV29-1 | CSVARDSRGKQFF | TGCAGCGTCGCCCGGGACAGCAGGGGTAAACAGTTCTTC
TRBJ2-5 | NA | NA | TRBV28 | CASSRRQGGETQYF | TGTGCCAGCAGCCGCCGACAGGGAGGCGAGACCCAGTACTTC
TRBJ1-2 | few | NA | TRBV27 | CASSSLTGRVGYTF | TGTGCCAGCAGTTCCTTAACAGGGAGAGTAGGCTACACCTTC
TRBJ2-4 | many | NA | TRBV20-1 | CSASGLAKNIQYF | TGCAGTGCTAGTGGTCTAGCCAAAAACATTCAGTACTTC
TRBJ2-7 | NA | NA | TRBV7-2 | CASSVQSYEQYF | TGTGCCAGCAGCGTACAGTCCTACGAGCAGTACTTC
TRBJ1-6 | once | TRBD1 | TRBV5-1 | CGSSVRQGNNSPLHF | TGCGGCAGCAGCGTCAGACAGGGGAATAATTCACCCCTCCACTTT
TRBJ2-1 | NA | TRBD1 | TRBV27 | CASRSQGAGHNEQFF | TGTGCCAGCAGATCCCAGGGGGCGGGACACAATGAGCAGTTCTTC
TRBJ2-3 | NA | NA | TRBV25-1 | CASSEFPGASDTQYF | TGTGCCAGCAGTGAATTTCCAGGGGCATCAGATACGCAGTATTTT
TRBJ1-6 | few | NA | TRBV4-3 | CASSQEVGTSISPLHF | TGCGCCAGCAGCCAAGAGGTGGGGACGTCCATATCACCCCTCCACTTT
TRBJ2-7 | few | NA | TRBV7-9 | CASSLLQGSYEQYF | TGTGCCAGCAGCTTACTGCAGGGGTCCTACGAGCAGTACTTC
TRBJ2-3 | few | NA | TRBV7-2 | CASSPKFALTDTQYF | TGTGCCAGCAGCCCGAAATTCGCCCTGACAGATACGCAGTATTTT
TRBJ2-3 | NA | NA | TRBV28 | CASSLGNTDTQYF | TGTGCCAGCAGTTTAGGGAACACAGATACGCAGTATTTT
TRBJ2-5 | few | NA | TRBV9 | CASSVSGDLALETQYF | TGTGCCAGCAGCGTTTCCGGGGATCTAGCGTTAGAGACCCAGTACTTC
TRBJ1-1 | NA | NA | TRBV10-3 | CANSEEGGTEAFF | TGTGCCAACAGTGAAGAGGGAGGCACTGAAGCTTTCTTT
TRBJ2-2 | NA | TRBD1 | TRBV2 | CASTRQGSNTGELFF | TGTGCCAGCACCAGACAGGGATCTAACACCGGGGAGCTGTTTTTT
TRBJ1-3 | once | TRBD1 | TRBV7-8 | CASSERPGQSSGKTIYF | TGTGCCAGCAGCGAGCGACCGGGACAGAGCTCTGGAAAGACCATATATTTT
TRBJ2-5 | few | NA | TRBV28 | CASSVRGGQTLRKTQYF | TGTGCCAGCAGCGTACGGGGAGGCCAAACCCTTCGGAAGACCCAGTACTTC
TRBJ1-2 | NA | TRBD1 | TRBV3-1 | CATSQGQAVNYGYTF | TGTGCCACCAGCCAAGGACAGGCCGTTAACTATGGCTACACCTTC
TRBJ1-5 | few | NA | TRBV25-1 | CASKGGGSNQPQHF | TGTGCCAGCAAGGGAGGGGGAAGCAATCAGCCCCAGCATTTT
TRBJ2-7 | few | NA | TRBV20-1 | CSARYRPGGYEQYF | TGCAGTGCTAGATACCGTCCCGGGGGCTACGAGCAGTACTTC
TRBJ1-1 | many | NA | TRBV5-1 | CASSLRQDTEAFF | TGCGCCAGCAGCTTGCGACAGGACACTGAAGCTTTCTTT
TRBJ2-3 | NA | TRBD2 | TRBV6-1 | CASRPTSGSTDTQYF | TGTGCCAGCAGGCCTACTAGCGGGAGCACAGATACGCAGTATTTT
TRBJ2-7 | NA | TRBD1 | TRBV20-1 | CSARTGASYEQYF | TGCAGTGCTAGGACAGGGGCTTCCTACGAGCAGTACTTC
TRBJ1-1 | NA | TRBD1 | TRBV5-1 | CASSLGQGVGMNTEAFF | TGCGCCAGCAGCTTGGGACAGGGGGTGGGTATGAACACTGAAGCTTTCTTT
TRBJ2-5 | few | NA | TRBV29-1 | CSVGGARETQYF | TGCAGCGTCGGAGGGGCCCGGGAGACCCAGTACTTC
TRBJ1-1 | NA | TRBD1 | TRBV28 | CASRRQGAALEAFF | TGTGCCAGCAGAAGACAGGGGGCGGCTCTGGAAGCTTTCTTT
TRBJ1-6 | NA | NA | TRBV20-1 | CSVTSGRINSPLHF | TGCAGTGTCACGAGCGGGCGGATTAATTCACCCCTCCACTTT
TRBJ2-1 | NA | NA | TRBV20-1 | CSAGRGPAYNEQFF | TGCAGTGCTGGTAGGGGTCCAGCCTACAATGAGCAGTTCTTC
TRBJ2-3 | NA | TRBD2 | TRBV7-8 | CASSFRRGLAGADTQYF | TGTGCCAGCAGCTTCAGGCGAGGTCTAGCGGGGGCAGATACGCAGTATTTT
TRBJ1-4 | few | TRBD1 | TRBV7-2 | CASSLSGQGNEKLFF | TGTGCCAGCAGCCTATCGGGACAGGGGAATGAAAAACTGTTTTTT
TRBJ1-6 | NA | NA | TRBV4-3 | CASSHGYNAPLHF | TGCGCCAGCAGCCACGGATACAATGCACCCCTCCACTTT
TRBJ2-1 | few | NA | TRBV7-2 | CASSAMRYNEQFF | TGTGCCAGCAGCGCAATGAGGTACAATGAGCAGTTCTTC
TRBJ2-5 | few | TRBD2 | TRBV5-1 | CASSLEGSGQETQYF | TGCGCCAGCAGCTTGGAGGGTAGCGGGCAAGAGACCCAGTACTTC
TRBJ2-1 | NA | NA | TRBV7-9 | CASSLETRSLYNEQFF | TGTGCCAGCAGCTTAGAAACCCGGAGCCTTTACAATGAGCAGTTCTTC
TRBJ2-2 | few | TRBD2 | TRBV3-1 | CASSHGTSGRSTGELFF | TGTGCCAGCAGCCACGGGACTAGCGGGAGAAGTACCGGGGAGCTGTTTTTT
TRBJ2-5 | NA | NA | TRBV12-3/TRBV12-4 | CASSLRQAETQYF | TGTGCCAGCAGTTTACGGCAGGCAGAGACCCAGTACTTC
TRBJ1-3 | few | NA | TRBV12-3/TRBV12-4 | CASSFQGLGYTIYF | TGTGCCAGCAGTTTCCAGGGGTTGGGATACACCATATATTTT
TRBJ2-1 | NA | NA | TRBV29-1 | CSVEALEQFF | TGCAGCGTTGAAGCCCTAGAGCAGTTCTTC
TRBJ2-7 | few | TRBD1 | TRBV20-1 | CSATGQPPSYEQYF | TGCAGTGCCACGGGACAGCCACCCTCCTACGAGCAGTACTTC
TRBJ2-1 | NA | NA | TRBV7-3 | CASSSDRQQFF | TGTGCCAGCAGCTCGGACAGACAGCAGTTCTTC
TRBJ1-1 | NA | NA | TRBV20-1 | CSASGTGGAEAFF | TGCAGTGCTAGTGGTACCGGAGGAGCTGAAGCTTTCTTT
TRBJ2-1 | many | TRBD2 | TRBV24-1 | CATSDPELAGGFNEQFF | TGTGCCACCAGTGATCCCGAACTAGCGGGAGGCTTTAATGAGCAGTTCTTC
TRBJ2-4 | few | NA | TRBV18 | CASSPGGVNIQYF | TGTGCCAGCTCACCTGGAGGCGTAAACATTCAGTACTTC
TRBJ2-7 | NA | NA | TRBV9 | CASSASEGLAPDEQYF | TGTGCCAGCAGCGCCTCGGAGGGTCTCGCCCCCGACGAGCAGTACTTC
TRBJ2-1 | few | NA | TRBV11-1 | CASSLTTQDEQFF | TGTGCCAGCAGCTTAACTACCCAAGATGAGCAATTCTTC
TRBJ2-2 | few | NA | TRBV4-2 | CASSQAAVNSNTGELFF | TGTGCCAGCAGCCAAGCGGCAGTTAATTCGAACACCGGGGAGCTGTTTTTT
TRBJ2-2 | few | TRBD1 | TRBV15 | CATSRTGGTGELFF | TGTGCCACCAGCAGAACAGGGGGCACCGGGGAGCTGTTTTTT